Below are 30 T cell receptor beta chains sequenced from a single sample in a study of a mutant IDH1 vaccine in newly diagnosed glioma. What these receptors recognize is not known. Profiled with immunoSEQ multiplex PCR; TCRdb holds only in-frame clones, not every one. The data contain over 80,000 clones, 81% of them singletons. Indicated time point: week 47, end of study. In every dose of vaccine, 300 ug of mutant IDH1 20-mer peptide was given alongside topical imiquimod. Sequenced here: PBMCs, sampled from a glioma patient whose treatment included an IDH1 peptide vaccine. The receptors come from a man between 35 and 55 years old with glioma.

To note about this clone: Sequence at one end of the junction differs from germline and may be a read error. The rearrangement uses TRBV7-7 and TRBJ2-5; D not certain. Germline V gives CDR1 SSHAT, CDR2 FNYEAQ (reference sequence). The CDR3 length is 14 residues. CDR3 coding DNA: TGTGCTAGCAGCCCCTCGACCCTCCGAGAGACCCAGTACTTC. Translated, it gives CASSPSTLRETQYF.

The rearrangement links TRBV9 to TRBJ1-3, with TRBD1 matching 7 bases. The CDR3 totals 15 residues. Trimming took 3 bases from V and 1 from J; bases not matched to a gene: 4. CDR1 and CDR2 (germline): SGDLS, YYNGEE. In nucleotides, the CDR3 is TGTGCCAGCAGCGAGCAGACAGGGTCTGGAAACACCATATATTTT. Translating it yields CASSEQTGSGNTIYF.

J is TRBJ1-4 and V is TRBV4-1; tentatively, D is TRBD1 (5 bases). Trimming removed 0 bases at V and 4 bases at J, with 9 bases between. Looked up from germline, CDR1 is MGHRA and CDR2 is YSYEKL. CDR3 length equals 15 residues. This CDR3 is CASSQEQVRNEKLFF. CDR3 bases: TGCGCCAGCAGCCAAGAACAGGTCCGTAATGAAAAACTGTTTTTT.

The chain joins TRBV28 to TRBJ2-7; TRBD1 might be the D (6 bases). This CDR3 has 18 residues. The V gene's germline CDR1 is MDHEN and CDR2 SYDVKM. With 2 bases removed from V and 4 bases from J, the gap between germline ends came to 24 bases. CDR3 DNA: TGTGCCAGCAGTTTACGCTGGCAGGGGCCCCCGAGGGGGTACGAGCAGTACTTC. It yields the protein CASSLRWQGPPRGYEQYF.

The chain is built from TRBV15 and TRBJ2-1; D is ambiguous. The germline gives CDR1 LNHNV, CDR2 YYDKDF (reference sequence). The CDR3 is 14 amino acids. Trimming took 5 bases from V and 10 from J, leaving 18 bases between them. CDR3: CATSLRTSMGEQFF. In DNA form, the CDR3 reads TGTGCCACCAGCTTACGTACCTCGATGGGGGAGCAGTTCTTC.

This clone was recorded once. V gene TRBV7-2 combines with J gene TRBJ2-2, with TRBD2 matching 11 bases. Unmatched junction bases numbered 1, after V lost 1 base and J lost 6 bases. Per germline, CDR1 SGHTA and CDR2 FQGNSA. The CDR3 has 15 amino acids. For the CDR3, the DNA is TGTGCCAGCAGCTTAGTTAGCGGGGGGGCCGGGGAGCTGTTTTTT. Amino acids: CASSLVSGGAGELFF.

Here the CDR3 DNA reads TGTGCCATCAGTGAAATAAAGAATGAGCAGTTCTTC. Its protein product is CAISEIKNEQFF. The chain uses TRBV10-3 and TRBJ2-1; D gene uncertain. The CDR3 has 12 amino acids. V shed 3 bases and J shed 7 bases, with 7 bases lying between them. Germline loops: CDR1 ENHRY, CDR2 SYGVKD.

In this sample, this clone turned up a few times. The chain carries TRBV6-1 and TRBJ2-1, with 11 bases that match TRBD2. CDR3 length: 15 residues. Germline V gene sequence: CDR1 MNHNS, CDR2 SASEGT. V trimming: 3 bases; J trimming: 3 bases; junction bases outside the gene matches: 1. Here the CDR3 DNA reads TGTGCCAGCAGTGAGACTAGCGGGGACTACAATGAGCAGTTCTTC. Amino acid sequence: CASSETSGDYNEQFF.

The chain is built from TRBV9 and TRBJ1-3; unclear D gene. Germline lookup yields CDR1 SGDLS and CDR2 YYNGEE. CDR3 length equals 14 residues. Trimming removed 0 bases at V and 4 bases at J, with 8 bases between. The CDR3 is CASSVGPVGNTIYF. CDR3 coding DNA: TGTGCCAGCAGCGTAGGGCCGGTCGGAAACACCATATATTTT.

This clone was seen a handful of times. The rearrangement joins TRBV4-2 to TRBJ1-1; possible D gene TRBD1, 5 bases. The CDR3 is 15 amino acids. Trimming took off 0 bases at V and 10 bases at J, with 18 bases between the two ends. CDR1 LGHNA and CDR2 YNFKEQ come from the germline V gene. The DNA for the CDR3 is TGTGCCAGCAGCCAAGATCGGGACCCTTTAAGGGGAGCTTTCTTT. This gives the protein CASSQDRDPLRGAFF.

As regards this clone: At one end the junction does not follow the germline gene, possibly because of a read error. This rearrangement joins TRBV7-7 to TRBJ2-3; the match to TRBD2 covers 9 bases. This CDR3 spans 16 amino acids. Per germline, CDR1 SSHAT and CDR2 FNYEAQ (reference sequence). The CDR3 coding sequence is TGTGCTAGCAGCCCACTTGCGGGAGGGCCGAGTGATACGCAGTATTTT. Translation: CASSPLAGGPSDTQYF.

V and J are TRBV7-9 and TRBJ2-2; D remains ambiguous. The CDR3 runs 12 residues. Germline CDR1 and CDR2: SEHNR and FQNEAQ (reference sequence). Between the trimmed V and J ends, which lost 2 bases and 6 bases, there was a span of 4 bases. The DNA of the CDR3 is TGTGCCAGCAGCTTAAGCGCCGGGGAGCTGTTTTTT. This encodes CASSLSAGELFF.

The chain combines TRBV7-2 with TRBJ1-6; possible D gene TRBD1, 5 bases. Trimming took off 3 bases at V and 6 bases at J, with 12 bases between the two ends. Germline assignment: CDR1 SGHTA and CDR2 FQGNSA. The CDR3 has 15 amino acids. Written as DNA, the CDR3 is TGTGCCAGCAGCTTGGGACCACTAAGTAATTCACCCCTCCACTTT. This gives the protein CASSLGPLSNSPLHF.

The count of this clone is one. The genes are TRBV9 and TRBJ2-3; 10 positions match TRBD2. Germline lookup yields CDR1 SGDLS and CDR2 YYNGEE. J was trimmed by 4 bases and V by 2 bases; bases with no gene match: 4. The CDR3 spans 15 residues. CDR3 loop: CASSVRTSGSDTQYF. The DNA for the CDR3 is TGTGCCAGCAGCGTCCGGACTAGCGGATCAGATACGCAGTATTTT.

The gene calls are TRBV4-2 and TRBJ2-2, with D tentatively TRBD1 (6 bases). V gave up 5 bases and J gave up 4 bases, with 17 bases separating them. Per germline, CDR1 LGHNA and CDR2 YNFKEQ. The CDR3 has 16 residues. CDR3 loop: CASSKGSGVGTGELFF. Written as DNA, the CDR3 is TGTGCCAGCAGCAAAGGGTCAGGGGTTGGCACCGGGGAGCTGTTTTTT.

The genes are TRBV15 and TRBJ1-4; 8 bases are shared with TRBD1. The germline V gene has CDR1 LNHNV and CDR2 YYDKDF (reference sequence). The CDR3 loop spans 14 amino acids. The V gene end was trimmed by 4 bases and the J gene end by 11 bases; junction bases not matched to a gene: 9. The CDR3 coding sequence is TGTGCCACCAGCAACGGGACAGGTCTGAGGAAACTGTTTTTT. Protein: CATSNGTGLRKLFF.

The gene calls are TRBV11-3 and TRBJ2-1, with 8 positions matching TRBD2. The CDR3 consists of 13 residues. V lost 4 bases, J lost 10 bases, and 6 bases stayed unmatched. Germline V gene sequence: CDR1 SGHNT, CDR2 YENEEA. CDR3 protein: CASSSKPGGEQFF. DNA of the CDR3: TGTGCCAGCAGCTCAAAGCCGGGGGGGGAGCAGTTCTTC.

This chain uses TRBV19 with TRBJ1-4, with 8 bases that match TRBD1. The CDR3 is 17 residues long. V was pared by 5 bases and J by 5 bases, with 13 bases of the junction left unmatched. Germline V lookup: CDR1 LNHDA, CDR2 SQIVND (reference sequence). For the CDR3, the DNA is TGTGCCAGTAGTCTGCGGACAGGGAAGGGAATGAATGAAAAACTGTTTTTT. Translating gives CASSLRTGKGMNEKLFF. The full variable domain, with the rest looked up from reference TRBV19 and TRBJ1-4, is DGGITQSPKYLFRKEGQNVTLSCEQNLNHDAMYWYRQDPGQGLRLIYYSQIVNDFQKGDIAEGYSVSREKKESFPLTVTSAQKNPTAFYLCASSLRTGKGMNEKLFFGSGTQLSVL.

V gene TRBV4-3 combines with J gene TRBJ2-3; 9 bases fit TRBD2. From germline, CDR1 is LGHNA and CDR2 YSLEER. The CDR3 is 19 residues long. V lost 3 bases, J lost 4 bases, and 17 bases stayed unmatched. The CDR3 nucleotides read TGCGCCAGCAGCCAGTCACACGCCCCGGGACTAGCAGGGGCAGATACGCAGTATTTT. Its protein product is CASSQSHAPGLAGADTQYF.

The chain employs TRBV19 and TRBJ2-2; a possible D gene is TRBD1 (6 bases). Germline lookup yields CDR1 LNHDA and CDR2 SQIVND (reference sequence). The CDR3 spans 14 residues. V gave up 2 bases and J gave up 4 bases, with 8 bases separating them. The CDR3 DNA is TGTGCCAGTAGTATACAGGGGCGCACCGGGGAGCTGTTTTTT. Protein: CASSIQGRTGELFF.

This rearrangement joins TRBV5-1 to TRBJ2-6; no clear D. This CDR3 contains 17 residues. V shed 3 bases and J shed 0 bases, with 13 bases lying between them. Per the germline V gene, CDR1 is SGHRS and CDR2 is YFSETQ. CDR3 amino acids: CASSSDQAPSGANVLTF. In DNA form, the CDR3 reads TGCGCCAGCAGCTCCGATCAGGCTCCCTCTGGGGCCAACGTCCTGACTTTC.

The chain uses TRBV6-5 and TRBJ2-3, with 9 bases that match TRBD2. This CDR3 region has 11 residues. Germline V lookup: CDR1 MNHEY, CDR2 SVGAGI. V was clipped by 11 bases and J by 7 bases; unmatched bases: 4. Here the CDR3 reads CAVSGGNTQYF. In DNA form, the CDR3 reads TGTGCCGTAAGCGGGGGGAATACGCAGTATTTT.

Here the CDR3 reads CASSLAVGGYTF. In nucleotides, the CDR3 is TGTGCCAGCAGCTTGGCGGTGGGAGGCTACACCTTC. This chain uses TRBV5-6 with TRBJ1-2; the D is unclear. The CDR3 extends over 12 amino acids. Germline lookup yields CDR1 SGHDT and CDR2 YYEEEE. The V end lost 0 bases, the J end lost 8 bases, and 8 bases lay between the germline ends.

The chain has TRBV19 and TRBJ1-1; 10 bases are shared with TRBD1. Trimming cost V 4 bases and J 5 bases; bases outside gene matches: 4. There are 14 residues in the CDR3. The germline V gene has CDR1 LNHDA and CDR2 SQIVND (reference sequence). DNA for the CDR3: TGTGCCAGTAGTACGACAGGGGGCTTTACTGAAGCTTTCTTT. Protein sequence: CASSTTGGFTEAFF.

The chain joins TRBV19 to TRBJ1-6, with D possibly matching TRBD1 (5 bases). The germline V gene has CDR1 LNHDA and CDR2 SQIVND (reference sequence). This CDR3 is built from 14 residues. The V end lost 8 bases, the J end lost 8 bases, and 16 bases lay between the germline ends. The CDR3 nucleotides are TGTGCCAGTTCCGCCGTCCGGGGGGATTCACCCCTCCACTTT. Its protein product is CASSAVRGDSPLHF.

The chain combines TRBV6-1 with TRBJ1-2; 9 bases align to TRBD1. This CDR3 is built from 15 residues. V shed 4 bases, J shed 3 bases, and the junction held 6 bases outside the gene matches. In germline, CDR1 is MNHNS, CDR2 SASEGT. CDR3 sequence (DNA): TGTGCCAGCAGTGGAACAGGGGGCGGGCACTATGGCTACACCTTC. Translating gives CASSGTGGGHYGYTF.

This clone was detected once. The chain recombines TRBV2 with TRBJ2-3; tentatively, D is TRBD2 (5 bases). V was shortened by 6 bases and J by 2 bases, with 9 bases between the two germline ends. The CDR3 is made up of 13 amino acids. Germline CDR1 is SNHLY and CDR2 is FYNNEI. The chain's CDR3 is CASRGRDTDTQYF. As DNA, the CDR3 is TGTGCCAGCAGGGGTCGGGACACAGATACGCAGTATTTT. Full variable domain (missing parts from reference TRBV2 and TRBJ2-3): EPEVTQTPSHQVTQMGQEVILRCVPISNHLYFYWYRQILGQKVEFLVSFYNNEISEKSEIFDDQFSVERPDGSNFTLKIRSTKLEDSAMYFCASRGRDTDTQYFGPGTRLTVL.

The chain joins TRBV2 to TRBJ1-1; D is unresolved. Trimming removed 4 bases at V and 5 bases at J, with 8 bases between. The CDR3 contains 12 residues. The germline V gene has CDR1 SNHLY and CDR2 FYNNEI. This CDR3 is CASSAGGTEAFF. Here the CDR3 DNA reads TGTGCCAGCAGTGCTGGCGGGACTGAAGCTTTCTTT.

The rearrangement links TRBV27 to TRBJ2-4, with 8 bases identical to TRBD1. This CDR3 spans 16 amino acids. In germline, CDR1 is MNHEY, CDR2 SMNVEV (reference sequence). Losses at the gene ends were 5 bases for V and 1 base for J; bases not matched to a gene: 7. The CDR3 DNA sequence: TGTGCCAGCAGTCTTGACAGGGGAAGGGCCAAAAACATTCAGTACTTC. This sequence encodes CASSLDRGRAKNIQYF.

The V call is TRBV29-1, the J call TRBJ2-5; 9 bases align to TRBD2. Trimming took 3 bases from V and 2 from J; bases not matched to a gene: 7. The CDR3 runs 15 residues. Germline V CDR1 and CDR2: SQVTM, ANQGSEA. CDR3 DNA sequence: TGCAGCGTTGACCTATCTAGCGGGAATCAAGAGACCCAGTACTTC. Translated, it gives CSVDLSSGNQETQYF.